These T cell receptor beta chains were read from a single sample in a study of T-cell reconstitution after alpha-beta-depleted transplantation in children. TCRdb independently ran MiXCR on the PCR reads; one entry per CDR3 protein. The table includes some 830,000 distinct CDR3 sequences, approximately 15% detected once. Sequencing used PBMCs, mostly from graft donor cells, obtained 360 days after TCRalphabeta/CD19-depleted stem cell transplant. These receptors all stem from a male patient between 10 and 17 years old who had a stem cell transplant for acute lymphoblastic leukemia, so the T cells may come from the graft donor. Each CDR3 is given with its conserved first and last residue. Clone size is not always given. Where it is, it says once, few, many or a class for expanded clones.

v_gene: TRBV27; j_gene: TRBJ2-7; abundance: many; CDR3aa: CASSPLLAGPLLEQYF
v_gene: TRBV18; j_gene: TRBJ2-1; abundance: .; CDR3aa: CASSVRRASDSSYNEQFF
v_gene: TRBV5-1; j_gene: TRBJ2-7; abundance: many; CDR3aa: CASSPAGTGTYEQYF
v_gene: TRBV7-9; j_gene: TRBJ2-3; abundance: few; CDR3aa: CASSQQGASTDTQYF
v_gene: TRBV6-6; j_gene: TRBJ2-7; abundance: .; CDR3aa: CASRGDAYEQYF
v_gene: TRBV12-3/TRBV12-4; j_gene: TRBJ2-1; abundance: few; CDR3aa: CASSFNPPEQFF
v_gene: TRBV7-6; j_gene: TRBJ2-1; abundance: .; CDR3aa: CASSQGLAQFF
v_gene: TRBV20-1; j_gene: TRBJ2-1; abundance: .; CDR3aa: CSAKGTWGAASGRHYNEQFF
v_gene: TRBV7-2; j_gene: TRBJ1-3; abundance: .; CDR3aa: CASSLALFNSGNTIYF
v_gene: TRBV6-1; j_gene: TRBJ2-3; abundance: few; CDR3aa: CASSTGRGSTDTQYF
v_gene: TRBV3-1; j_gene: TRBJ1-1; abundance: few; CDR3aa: CASSLRDRMNTEAFF
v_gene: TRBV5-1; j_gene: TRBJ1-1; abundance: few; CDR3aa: CASSLAGRGMNTEAFF
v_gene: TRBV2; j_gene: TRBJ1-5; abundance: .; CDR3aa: CASSEQGGIQPQHF
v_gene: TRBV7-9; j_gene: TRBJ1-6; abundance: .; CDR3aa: CASSFWTEESPLHF
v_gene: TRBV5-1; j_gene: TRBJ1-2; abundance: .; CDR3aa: CASSLGGLRGYTF
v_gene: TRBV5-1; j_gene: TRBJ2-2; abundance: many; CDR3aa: CASSWGTANTGELFF
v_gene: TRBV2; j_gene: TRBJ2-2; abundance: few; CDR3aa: CASSEGLAGGPNTGELFF
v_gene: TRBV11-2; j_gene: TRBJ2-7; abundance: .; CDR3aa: CASSFELGGYEQYF
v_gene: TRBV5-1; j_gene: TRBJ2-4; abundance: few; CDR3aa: CASSLAVRRHDDVAKNIQYF
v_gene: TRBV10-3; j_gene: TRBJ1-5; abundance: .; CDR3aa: CAIKGGQGLIRYQPQHF
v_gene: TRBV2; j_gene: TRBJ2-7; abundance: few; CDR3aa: CASTFSGTGLRQYF
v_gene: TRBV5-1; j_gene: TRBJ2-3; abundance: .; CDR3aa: CASRKVAGGIGDTQYF
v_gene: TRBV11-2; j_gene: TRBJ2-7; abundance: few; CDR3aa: CASSFRSPALYEQYF
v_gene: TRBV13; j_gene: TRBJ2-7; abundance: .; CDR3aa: CASSPRKTSSYEQYF
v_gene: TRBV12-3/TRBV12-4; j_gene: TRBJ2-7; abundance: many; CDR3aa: CASSLMGLSYEQYF
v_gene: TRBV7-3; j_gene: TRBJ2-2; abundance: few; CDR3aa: CASSSYRDSGELFF
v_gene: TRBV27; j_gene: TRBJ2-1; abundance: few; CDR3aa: CASSSHLAGPRNEQFF
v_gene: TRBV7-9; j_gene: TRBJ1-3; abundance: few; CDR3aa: CASSSSRTGAGNTIYF
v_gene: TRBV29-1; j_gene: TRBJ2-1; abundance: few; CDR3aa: CSVWDRGLNEQFF
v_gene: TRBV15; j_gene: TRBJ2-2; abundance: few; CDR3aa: CATSRDRASWENTGELFF